This entry concerns a single T cell receptor (beta chain). Germline V lookup: CDR1 KGHSH, CDR2 LQKENI. J gave up 1 base and V 4 bases, and 6 bases lay outside the gene matches. This CDR3 spans 15 amino acids. This specimen comes from a study of early stage breast cancer tumors. Study-level background: About 80% of the 16 invasive tumors were ER+, PR+ and HER2-.

Each sample had two DNA replicates, around 0.53 ug blood or about 1.5 ug tissue. Repertoires were generated with immunoSEQ multiplex PCR, while TCRdb's copy carries only in-frame clones and drops some. The table lists fewer than 80,000 clones, 65% to 85% of them singletons. The origin of this receptor is a person aged 40 to 49 with breast cancer. Sequenced material: blood. The chain joins TRBV18 to TRBJ1-1; 7 bases are a match to TRBD1. CDR3: CASSLRQGENTEAFF. The CDR3 bases are TGTGCCAGCTCACTTAGACAGGGAGAGAACACTGAAGCTTTCTTT.